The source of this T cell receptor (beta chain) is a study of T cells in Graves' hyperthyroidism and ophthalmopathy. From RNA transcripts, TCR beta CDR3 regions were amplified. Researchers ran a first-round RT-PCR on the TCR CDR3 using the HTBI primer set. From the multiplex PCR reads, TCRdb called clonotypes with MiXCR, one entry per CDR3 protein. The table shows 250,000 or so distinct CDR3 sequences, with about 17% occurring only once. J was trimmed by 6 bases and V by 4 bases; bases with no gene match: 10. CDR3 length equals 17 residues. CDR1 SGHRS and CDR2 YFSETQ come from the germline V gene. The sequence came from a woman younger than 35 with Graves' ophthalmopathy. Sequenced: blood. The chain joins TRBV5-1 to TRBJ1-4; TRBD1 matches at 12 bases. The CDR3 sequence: CASSPGTGGASYEKLFF. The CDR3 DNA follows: TGCGCCAGCAGCCCGGGGACAGGGGGCGCCTCGTATGAAAAACTGTTTTTT.